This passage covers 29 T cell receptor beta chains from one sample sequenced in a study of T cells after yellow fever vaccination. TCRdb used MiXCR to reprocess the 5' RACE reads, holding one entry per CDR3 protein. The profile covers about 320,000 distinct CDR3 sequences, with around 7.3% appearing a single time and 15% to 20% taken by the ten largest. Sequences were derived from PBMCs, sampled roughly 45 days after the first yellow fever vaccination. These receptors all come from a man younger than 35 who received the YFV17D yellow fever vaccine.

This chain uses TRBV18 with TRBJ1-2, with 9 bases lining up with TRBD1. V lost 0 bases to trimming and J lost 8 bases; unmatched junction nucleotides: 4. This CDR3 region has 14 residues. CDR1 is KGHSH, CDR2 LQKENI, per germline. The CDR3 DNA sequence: TGTGCCAGCTCACCACCGCGGACAGGGGACGGCTACACCTTC. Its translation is CASSPPRTGDGYTF.

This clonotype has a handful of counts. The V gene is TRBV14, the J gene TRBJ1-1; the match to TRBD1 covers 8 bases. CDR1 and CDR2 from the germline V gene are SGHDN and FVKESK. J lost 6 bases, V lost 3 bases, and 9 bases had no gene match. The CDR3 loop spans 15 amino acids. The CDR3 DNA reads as TGTGCCAGCAGCCATACAGGACAGGGAGGTCCTGAAGCTTTCTTT. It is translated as CASSHTGQGGPEAFF.

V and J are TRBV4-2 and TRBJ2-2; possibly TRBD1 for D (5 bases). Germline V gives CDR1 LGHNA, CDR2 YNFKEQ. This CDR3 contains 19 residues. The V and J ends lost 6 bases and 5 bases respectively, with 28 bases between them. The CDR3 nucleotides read TGTGCCAGCAGAAAGACAATGGCAGGGATGGGCTTTAATACCGGGGAGCTGTTTTTT. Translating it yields CASRKTMAGMGFNTGELFF.

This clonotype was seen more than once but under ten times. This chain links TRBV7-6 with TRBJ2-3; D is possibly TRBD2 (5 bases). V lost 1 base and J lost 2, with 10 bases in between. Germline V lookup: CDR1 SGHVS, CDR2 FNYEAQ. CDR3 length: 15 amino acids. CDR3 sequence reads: CASSLGLAPTDTQYF. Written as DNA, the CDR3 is TGTGCCAGCAGCTTAGGGCTAGCCCCCACAGATACGCAGTATTTT.

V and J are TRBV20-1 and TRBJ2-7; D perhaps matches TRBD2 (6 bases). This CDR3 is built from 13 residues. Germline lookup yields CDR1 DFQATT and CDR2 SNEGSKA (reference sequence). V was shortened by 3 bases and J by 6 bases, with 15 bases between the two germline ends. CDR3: CSARGGPGFEQYV. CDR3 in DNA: TGCAGTGCTAGGGGGGGACCGGGCTTCGAGCAGTACGTC.

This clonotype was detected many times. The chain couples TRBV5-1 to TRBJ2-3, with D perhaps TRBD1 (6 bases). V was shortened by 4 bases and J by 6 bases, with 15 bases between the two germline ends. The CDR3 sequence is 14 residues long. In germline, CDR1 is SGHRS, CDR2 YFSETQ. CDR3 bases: TGCGCCAGCAGCCTGTGGGGGCCAGGGGATACGCAGTATTTT. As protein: CASSLWGPGDTQYF.

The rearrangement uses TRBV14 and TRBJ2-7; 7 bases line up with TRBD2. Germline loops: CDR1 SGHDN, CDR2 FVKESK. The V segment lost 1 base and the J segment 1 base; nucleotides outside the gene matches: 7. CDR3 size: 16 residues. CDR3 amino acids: CASSQGRGYRSYEQYV. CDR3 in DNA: TGTGCCAGCAGCCAAGGGCGGGGGTATAGGTCCTACGAGCAGTACGTC.

This CDR3 is CASSETLAGSYNEQFF. The CDR3 DNA reads as TGTGCCAGCAGCGAAACACTAGCGGGCTCCTACAATGAGCAGTTCTTC. V and J are TRBV7-2 and TRBJ2-1, with 9 bases matching TRBD2. The length of the CDR3 is 16 residues. Trimming took 5 bases from V and 0 from J; bases not matched to a gene: 5. The germline gives CDR1 SGHTA, CDR2 FQGNSA.

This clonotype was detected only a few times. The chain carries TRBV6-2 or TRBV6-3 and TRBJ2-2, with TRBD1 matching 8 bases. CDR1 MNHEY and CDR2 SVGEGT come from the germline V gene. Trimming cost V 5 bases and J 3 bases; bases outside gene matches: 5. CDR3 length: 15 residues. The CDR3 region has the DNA TGTGCCAGCAGTCCCAGGGGGCTGCACACCGGGGAGCTGTTTTTT. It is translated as CASSPRGLHTGELFF.

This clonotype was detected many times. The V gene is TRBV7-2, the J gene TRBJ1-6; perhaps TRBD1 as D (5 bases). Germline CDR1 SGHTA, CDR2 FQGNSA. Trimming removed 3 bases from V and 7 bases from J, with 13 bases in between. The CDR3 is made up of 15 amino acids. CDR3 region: CASSFRGRTNSPLHF. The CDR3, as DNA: TGTGCCAGCAGCTTTCGCGGGCGGACAAATTCACCCCTCCACTTT.

CDR3 protein: CASSLASYTDTQYF. Here the CDR3 DNA reads TGTGCCAGCAGCTTAGCCAGCTACACAGATACGCAGTATTTT. The chain has TRBV11-3 and TRBJ2-3; no definite D call. The ends were cut back, 1 base at V and 2 bases at J, with 7 bases in the middle. Germline V lookup: CDR1 SGHNT, CDR2 YENEEA. CDR3 length equals 14 residues.

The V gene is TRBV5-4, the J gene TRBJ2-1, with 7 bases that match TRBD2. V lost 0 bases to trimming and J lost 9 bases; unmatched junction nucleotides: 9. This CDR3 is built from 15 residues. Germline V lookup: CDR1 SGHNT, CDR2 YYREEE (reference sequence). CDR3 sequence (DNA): TGTGCCAGCAGCTTGGCTCGGGGGGTTTTCGGTGAGCAGTTCTTC. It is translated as CASSLARGVFGEQFF.

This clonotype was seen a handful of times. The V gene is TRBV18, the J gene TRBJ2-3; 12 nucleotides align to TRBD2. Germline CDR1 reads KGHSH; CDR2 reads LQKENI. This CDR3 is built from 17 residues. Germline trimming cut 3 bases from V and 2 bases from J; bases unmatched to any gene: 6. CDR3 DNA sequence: TGTGCCAGCTCACCGGCGACTAGCGGGGGCAACACAGATACGCAGTATTTT. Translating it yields CASSPATSGGNTDTQYF. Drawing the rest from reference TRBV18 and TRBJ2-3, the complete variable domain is NAGVMQNPRHLVRRRGQEARLRCSPMKGHSHVYWYRQLPEEGLKFMVYLQKENIIDESGMPKERFSAEFPKEGPSILRIQQVVRGDSAAYFCASSPATSGGNTDTQYFGPGTRLTVL.

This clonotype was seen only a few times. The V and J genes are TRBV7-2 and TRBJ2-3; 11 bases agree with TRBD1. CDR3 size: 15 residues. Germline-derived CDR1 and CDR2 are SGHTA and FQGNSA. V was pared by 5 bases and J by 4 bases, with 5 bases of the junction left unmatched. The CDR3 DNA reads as TGTGCCAGCAGCATGCGGACAGGGGGCGCAGATACGCAGTATTTT. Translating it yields CASSMRTGGADTQYF.

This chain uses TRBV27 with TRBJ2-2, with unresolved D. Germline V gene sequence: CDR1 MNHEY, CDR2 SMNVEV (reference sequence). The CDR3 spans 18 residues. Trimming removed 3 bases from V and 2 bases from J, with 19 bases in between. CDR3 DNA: TGTGCCAGCAGTTTTAGTAGACACCACTTCCAAAACACCGGGGAGCTGTTTTTT. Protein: CASSFSRHHFQNTGELFF.

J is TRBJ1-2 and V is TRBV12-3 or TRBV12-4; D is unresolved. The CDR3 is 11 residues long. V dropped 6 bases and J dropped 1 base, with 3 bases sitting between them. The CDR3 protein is CASRVNYGYTF. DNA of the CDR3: TGTGCCAGCAGAGTTAACTATGGCTACACCTTC.

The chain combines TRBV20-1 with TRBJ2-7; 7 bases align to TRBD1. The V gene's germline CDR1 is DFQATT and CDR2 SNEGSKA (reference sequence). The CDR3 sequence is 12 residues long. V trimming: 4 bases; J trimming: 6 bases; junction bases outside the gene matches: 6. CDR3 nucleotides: TGCAGTGCTACCAGGGGGTCGGGCGAGCAGTACTTC. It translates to CSATRGSGEQYF.

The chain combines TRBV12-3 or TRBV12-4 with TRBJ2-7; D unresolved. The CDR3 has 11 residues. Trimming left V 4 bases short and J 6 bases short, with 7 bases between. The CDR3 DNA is TGTGCCAGCAGTTCCGGGCGCGAGCAGTACTTC. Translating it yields CASSSGREQYF.

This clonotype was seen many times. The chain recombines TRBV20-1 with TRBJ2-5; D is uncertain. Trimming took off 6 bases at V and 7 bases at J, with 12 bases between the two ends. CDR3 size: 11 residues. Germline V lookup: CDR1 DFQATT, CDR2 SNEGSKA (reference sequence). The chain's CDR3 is CSALTPGTQYF. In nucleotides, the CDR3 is TGCAGTGCCCTAACCCCGGGGACCCAGTACTTC.

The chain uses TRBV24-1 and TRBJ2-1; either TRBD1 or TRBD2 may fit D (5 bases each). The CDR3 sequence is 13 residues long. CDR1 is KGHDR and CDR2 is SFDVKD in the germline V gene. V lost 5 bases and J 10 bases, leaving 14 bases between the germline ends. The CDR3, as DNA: TGTGCCACCAGTGTCCGGGAAGGGGAAGAGCAGTTCTTC. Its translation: CATSVREGEEQFF.

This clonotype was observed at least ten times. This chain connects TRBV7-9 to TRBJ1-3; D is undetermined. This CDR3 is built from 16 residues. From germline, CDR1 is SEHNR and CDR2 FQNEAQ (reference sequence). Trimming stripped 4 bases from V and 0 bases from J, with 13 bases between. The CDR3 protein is CASSYTRGSSGNTIYF. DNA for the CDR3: TGTGCCAGCAGCTACACCCGCGGGAGCTCTGGAAACACCATATATTTT. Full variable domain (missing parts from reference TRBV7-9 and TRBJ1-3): DTGVSQNPRHKITKRGQNVTFRCDPISEHNRLYWYRQTLGQGPEFLTYFQNEAQLEKSRLLSDRFSAERPKGSFSTLEIQRTEQGDSAMYLCASSYTRGSSGNTIYFGEGSWLTVV.

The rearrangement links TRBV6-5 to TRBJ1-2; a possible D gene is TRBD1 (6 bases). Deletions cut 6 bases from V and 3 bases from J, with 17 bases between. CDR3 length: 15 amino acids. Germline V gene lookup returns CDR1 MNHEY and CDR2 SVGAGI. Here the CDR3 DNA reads TGTGCCAGCAGCTACCGACAGGCAACCGACTATGGCTACACCTTC. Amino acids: CASSYRQATDYGYTF.

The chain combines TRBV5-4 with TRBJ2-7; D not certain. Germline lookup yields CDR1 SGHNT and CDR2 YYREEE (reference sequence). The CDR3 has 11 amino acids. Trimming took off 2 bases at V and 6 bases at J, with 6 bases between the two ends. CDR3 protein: CASSFTTEQYF. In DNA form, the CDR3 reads TGTGCCAGCAGCTTCACTACCGAGCAGTACTTC.

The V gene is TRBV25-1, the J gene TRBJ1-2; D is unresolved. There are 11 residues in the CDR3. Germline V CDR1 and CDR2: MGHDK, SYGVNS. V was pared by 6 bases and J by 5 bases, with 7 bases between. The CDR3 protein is CASRGFYGYTF. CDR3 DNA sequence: TGTGCCAGCAGAGGATTTTATGGCTACACCTTC.

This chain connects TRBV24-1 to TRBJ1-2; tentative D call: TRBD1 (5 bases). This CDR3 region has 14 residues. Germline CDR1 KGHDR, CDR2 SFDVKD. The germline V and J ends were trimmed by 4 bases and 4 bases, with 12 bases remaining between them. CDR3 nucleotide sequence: TGTGCCACCAGTGACTCGACAGTGGGCTATGGCTACACCTTC. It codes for CATSDSTVGYGYTF.

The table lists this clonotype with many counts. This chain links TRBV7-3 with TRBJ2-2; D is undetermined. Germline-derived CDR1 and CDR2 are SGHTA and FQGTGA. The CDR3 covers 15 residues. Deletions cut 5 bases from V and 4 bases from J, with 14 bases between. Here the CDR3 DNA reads TGTGCCAGCAGCCTCGTAGGGCCCGTCACCGGGGAGCTGTTTTTT. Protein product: CASSLVGPVTGELFF.

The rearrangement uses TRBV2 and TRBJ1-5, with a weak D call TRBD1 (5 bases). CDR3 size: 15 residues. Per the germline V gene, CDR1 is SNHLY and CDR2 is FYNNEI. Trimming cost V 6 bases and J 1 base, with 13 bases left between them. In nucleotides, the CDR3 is TGTGCCAGCAGGTCTATCCGGGACAGCAATCAGCCCCAGCATTTT. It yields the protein CASRSIRDSNQPQHF.

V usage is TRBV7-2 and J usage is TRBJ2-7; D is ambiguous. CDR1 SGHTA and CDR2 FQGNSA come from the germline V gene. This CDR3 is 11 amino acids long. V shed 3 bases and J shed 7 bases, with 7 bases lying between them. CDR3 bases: TGTGCCAGCAGCTTGTCTACGGAGCAGTACTTC. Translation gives CASSLSTEQYF.

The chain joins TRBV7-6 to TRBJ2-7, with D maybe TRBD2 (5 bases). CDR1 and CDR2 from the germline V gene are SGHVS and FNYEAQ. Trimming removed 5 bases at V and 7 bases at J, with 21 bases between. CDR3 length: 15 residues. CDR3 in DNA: TGTGCCAGCAGCCGAGACACCGACTATGGAAGTGAGCAGTACTTC. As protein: CASSRDTDYGSEQYF. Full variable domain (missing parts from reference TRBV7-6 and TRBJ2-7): GAGVSQSPRYKVTKRGQDVALRCDPISGHVSLYWYRQALGQGPEFLTYFNYEAQQDKSGLPNDRFSAERPEGSISTLTIQRTEQRDSAMYRCASSRDTDYGSEQYFGPGTRLTVT.